A selection of T cell receptor beta chains follows, all from one sample in a study of cytomegalovirus exposure and HLA in healthy donors. The repertoire was sequenced with immunoSEQ multiplex PCR; TCRdb's copy has only in-frame clones and lacks some. The listing records about 96,000 clones. The sample was PBMCs. The origin of the receptors is a woman in her twenties or thirties in good health and CMV-seronegative. Each CDR3 is given with its conserved first and last residue. Each record gives: D gene, V gene, J gene, CDR3 protein, CDR3 DNA. The D gene is left open where the match is weak.

.	TRBV4-1	TRBJ1-2	CASSQNRQGNGYTF	TGCGCCAGCAGCCAAAATCGGCAGGGGAATGGCTACACCTTC
TRBD2	TRBV9	TRBJ2-3	CASSVEGGGAMDTQYF	TGTGCCAGCAGCGTAGAAGGCGGGGGGGCGATGGATACGCAGTATTTT
.	TRBV5-1	TRBJ1-1	CASSYPDTEAFF	TGCGCCAGCAGCTACCCAGACACTGAAGCTTTCTTT
.	TRBV28	TRBJ2-7	CASMLSTYEQYF	TGTGCCAGCATGCTTAGTACGTACGAGCAGTACTTC
.	TRBV2	TRBJ2-7	CASSEVGQHEQYF	TGTGCCAGCAGTGAAGTGGGACAACACGAGCAGTACTTC
.	TRBV18	TRBJ2-7	CASSPGTASYEQYF	TGTGCCAGCTCACCAGGGACTGCCTCCTACGAGCAGTACTTC
.	TRBV5-4	TRBJ1-3	CASSSFGASSSGNTIYF	TGTGCCAGCAGCTCTTTTGGGGCCAGCTCTTCTGGAAACACCATATATTTT
.	TRBV15	TRBJ2-1	CATSRDVFPRSEQFF	TGTGCCACCAGCAGAGATGTTTTCCCACGGAGTGAGCAGTTCTTC
.	TRBV4-1	TRBJ1-2	CASSQEFTAAADGYTF	TGCGCCAGCAGCCAAGAGTTTACGGCCGCCGCGGATGGCTACACCTTC
.	TRBV7-6	TRBJ1-1	CASSLAQGTEAFF	TGTGCCAGCAGCTTAGCGCAGGGCACTGAAGCTTTCTTT
TRBD1	TRBV9	TRBJ2-7	CASSVGPDRDYEQYF	TGTGCCAGCAGCGTTGGACCAGACAGGGACTACGAGCAGTACTTC
.	TRBV9	TRBJ2-1	CASSPSGGGSTYNEQFF	TGCGCCAGCAGCCCCAGTGGGGGCGGAAGTACCTACAATGAGCAGTTCTTC
TRBD2	TRBV13	TRBJ2-7	CASSATSGRAREQYF	TGTGCCAGCAGCGCTACTAGCGGGAGGGCTAGGGAGCAGTACTTC
TRBD1	TRBV5-4	TRBJ2-3	CASSLPGQGGDTQYF	TGTGCCAGCAGCTTACCGGGACAGGGAGGAGATACGCAGTATTTT
.	TRBV6-5	TRBJ2-7	CASSSPGTAAYEQYF	TGTGCCAGCAGTAGCCCGGGTACCGCAGCCTACGAGCAGTACTTC
.	TRBV29-1	TRBJ2-3	CSVEGGTTDTQYF	TGCAGCGTTGAAGGCGGGACCACAGATACGCAGTATTTT
TRBD1	TRBV28	TRBJ2-7	CASSLSRDRGQYEQYF	TGTGCCAGCAGTTTATCCAGGGACAGGGGGCAGTACGAGCAGTACTTC
TRBD2	TRBV11-3	TRBJ2-3	CASSLGAGTRGADTQYF	TGTGCCAGCAGCTTAGGAGCCGGGACTAGAGGGGCAGATACGCAGTATTTT
TRBD2	TRBV29-1	TRBJ2-5	CSVEWVAGGQTQYF	TGCAGCGTTGAATGGGTAGCGGGGGGTCAGACCCAGTACTTC
.	TRBV25-1	TRBJ2-3	CASSEFLETSTDTQYF	TGTGCCAGCAGTGAATTCTTGGAGACTAGCACAGATACGCAGTATTTT